This TCR beta chain was obtained from a study of graft-versus-host responses after intestinal transplantation. Graft tissue processing released intraepithelial and lamina propria lymphocytes. Remarks on this clone: Its antigen is as yet unknown.

Only in-frame clones appear in the TCRdb table, and some are missing; sequencing was by immunoSEQ multiplex PCR. There are 15,000 to 18,000 clones in the sample; around 70% occur only once, and around 3.6% lies in the top ten. Study-level findings and limits: When patients had graft-donor T cell macrochimerism, their allografts held high graft-versus-host to host-versus-graft clonal ratios. Recipient-marrow GvH clones were detected, some having first appeared in ileum or blood.

The CDR3 sequence is 13 residues long. Germline V gives CDR1 LNHDA, CDR2 SQIVND (reference sequence). The V end lost 10 bases, the J end lost 6 bases, and 18 bases lay between the germline ends. J is TRBJ1-2 and V is TRBV19; maybe TRBD1 (6 bases). This receptor was obtained from a human patient who received an intestinal transplant, so some T cells may come from the graft donor. This specimen consisted of ileum tissue, obtained 14 days after transplant. As DNA, the CDR3 is TGTGCCACCCGGGGAACAGGGTTGGATGGCTACACCTTC. Its protein product is CATRGTGLDGYTF.